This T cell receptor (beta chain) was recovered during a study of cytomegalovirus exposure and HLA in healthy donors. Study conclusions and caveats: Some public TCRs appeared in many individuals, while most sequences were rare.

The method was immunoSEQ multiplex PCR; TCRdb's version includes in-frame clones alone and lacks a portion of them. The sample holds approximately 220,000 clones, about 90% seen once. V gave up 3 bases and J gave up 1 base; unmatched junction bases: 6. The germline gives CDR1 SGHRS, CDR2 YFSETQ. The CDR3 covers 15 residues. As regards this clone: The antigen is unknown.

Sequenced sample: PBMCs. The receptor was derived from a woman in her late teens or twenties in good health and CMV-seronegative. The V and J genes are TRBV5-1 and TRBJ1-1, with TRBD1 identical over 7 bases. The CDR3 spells CASSYTGQENTEAFF. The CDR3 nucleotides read TGCGCCAGCAGCTATACTGGACAGGAGAACACTGAAGCTTTCTTT.